Listed below are T cell receptor beta chains from one sample, sequenced in a study of T-cell reconstitution after alpha-beta-depleted transplantation in children. TCRdb reprocessed the PCR reads with MiXCR, giving one entry per CDR3 protein. The sample consists of almost 500,000 distinct CDR3 sequences, 9.5% to 15% of them appearing once. This material consisted of PBMCs from the stem cell graft donor, taken from the stem cell graft. The receptors originated from a human donor who donated a stem cell graft to a child with combined immunodeficiency. Each CDR3 is given without its conserved first and last residue. Size values are once, few and many counts, or a class for expanded clones, and some rows have none.

V gene	clone size	CDR3 protein
TRBV6-5	few	ASSYQNGNNEQF
TRBV7-2	few	ASSTRQGARTYEQY
TRBV12-3/TRBV12-4	few	ASTPTDNEQF
TRBV28	.	ASSLYWGLSNQPQH
TRBV7-9	few	ASSTRSEQY
TRBV7-9	.	SSSAGSTEAF
TRBV7-9	.	ASSPLAGRYEKLF
TRBV3-1	few	ASSPRLATYEQY
TRBV5-1	.	ASSLDAGGLPNEQF
TRBV29-1	many	SVVVQREYNEQF
TRBV11-2	few	ASSLEGTSGDEQF
TRBV12-3/TRBV12-4	.	ASSLGSWGQGFQPQH
TRBV12-3/TRBV12-4	.	ASTTTGAGNTIY
TRBV29-1	.	SASLRGTEAF
TRBV12-3/TRBV12-4	.	ASSTWTSGVKNIQY
TRBV29-1	.	SVRPTGGNEQF
TRBV7-8	.	ASSLERARGYEQY
TRBV27	.	ASSSTGTGGGGELF
TRBV11-1	.	ASSYFYGETQY
TRBV29-1	many	SVEVVRGNEQF
TRBV7-2	few	ASSLNGPPTEAF
TRBV7-6	many	ASSFYGVSPDTQY
TRBV7-6	few	ASSFSNRDTEAF
TRBV11-2	.	ASSLNLRANNEQF
TRBV2	.	ASSLPGTLTGEQY
TRBV6-5	many	ASSTSATSPHEQF
TRBV5-6	few	ASSLRAGGPHEQF
TRBV9	few	ASSAYSGEGDTEAF
TRBV5-5	many	ASISNGGTGDTQY
TRBV30	.	AWSVSPYNEQF
TRBV30	.	AWVGWGLAGGWQF
TRBV9	many	ASSPQGSNYGYT
TRBV20-1	.	SASGTVNQPQH
TRBV2	few	ASRPSKARSYNSPLH
TRBV29-1	.	SVGGTNEKLF
TRBV12-3/TRBV12-4	.	ASSLAGLAGGLTDTQY
TRBV29-1	few	SVEEPGQGLRGYT
TRBV12-3/TRBV12-4	many	ASGQGNSYEQY
TRBV7-9	.	ASSLVGGAIEQF
TRBV29-1	many	SVASGETQY
TRBV7-9	.	ASSLASYQETQY
TRBV28	few	ASSNNEQY
TRBV29-1	.	SVRAETQY
TRBV9	many	ASSVGPGYEQY
TRBV4-3	.	ASSQDTGVGNTIY
TRBV16	many	ASSPSGTVTDTQY
TRBV7-9	few	ASGHPGQSKETQY
TRBV9	.	ASSAEHEGPTHNEQF
TRBV7-3	many	ASSQDGNNEQF
TRBV6-5	.	ASSYGPTSGTDTQY
TRBV7-8	.	ASSLVFLAGTTDTQY
TRBV4-2	.	ASSQVGLAGTNTGELF
TRBV5-1	.	ASSSTSGESYEQY
TRBV20-1	.	SASRITSGGVFSTDTQY
TRBV2	.	ASRGFRMATDTQY
TRBV5-6	many	ASSGAGDSYEQY
TRBV9	few	ASAEVMAGEAF